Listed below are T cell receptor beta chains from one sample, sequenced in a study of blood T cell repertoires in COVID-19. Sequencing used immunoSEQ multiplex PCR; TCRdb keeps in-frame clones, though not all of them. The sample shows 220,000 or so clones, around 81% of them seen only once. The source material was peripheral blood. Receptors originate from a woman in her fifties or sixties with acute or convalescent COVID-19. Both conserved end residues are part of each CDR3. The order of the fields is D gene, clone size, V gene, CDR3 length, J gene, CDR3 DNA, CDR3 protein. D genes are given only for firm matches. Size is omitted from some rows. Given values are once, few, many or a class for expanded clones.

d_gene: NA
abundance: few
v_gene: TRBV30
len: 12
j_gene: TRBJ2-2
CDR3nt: TGTGCCTGGAGTGTACTAGCCGGGGAGCTGTTTTTT
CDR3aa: CAWSVLAGELFF

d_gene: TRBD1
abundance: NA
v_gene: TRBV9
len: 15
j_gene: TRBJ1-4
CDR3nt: TGTGCCAGCAGCGTTGGGACAGGGAGTAATGAAAAACTGTTTTTT
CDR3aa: CASSVGTGSNEKLFF

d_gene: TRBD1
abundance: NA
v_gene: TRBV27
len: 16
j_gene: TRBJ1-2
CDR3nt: TGTGCCGCCTCCTCGCCCATGAACAGGGGTAACTATGGCTACACCTTC
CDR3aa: CAASSPMNRGNYGYTF

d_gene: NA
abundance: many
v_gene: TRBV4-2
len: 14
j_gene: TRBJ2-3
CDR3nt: TGTGCCAGCAGCCAACCCTCAGCAGGGGATACGCAGTATTTT
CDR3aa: CASSQPSAGDTQYF

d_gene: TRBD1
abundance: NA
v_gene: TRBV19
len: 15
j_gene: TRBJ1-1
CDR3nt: TGTGCCAGTACGGACAGGATTGGTGGTGGCACTGAAGCTTTCTTT
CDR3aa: CASTDRIGGGTEAFF

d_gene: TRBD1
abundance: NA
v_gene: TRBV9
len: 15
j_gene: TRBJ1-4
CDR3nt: TGTGCCAGCAGCGTAGATCAGGGGGCTAGGGAAAAACTGTTTTTT
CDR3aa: CASSVDQGAREKLFF

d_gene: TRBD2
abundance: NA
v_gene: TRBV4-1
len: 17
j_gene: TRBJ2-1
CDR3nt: TGCGCCAGCAGCCAAAACAGCGGGGGGCCGGTTGGCAATGAGCAGTTCTTC
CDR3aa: CASSQNSGGPVGNEQFF

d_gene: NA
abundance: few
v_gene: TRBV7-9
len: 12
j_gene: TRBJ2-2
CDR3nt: TGTGCCAGCAGCTTTTCTCCCGGGGAGCTGTTTTTT
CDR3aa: CASSFSPGELFF

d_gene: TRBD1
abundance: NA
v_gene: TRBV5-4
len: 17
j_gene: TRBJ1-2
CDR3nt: TGTGCCAGCAGCTCATCGGCCTTTACAGGGGTTCTCTATGGCTACACCTTC
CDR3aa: CASSSSAFTGVLYGYTF

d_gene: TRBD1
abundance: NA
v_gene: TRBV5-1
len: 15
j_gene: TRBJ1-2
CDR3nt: TGCGCCAGCAGCTCCGGGACAGCTGGCTACTATGGCTACACCTTC
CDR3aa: CASSSGTAGYYGYTF

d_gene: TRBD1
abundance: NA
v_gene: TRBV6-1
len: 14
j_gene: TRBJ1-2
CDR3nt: TGTGCCAGCAGTGAAATGGGGACAGGGCATGGCTACACCTTC
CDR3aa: CASSEMGTGHGYTF

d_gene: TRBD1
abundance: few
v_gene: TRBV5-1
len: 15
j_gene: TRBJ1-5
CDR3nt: TGCGCCAGCAGCTTGGAGGGGGCAAACAATCAGCCCCAGCATTTT
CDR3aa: CASSLEGANNQPQHF

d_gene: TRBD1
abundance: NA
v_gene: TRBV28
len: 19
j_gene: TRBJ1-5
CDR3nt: TGTGCCAGCAGTTTACTCTGGGACAGAGGTGTACAAAGCAATCAGCCCCAGCATTTT
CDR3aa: CASSLLWDRGVQSNQPQHF

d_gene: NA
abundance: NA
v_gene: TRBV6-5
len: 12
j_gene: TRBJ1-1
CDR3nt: TGTGCCAGCGGTAGGGGCGGCACTGAAGCTTTCTTT
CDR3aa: CASGRGGTEAFF

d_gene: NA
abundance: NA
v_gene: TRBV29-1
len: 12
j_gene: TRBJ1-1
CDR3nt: TGCAGCGTTGTACGGGAGAACACTGAAGCTTTCTTT
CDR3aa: CSVVRENTEAFF

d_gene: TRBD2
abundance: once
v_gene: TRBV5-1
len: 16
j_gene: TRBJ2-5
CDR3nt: TGCGCCAGCAGCTCCGGACTAGCGGGGATCCAAGAGACCCAGTACTTC
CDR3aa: CASSSGLAGIQETQYF

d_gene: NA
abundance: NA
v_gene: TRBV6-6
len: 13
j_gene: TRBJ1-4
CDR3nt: TGTGCCAGCGTCCGGGGGGTAGGTGAAAAACTGTTTTTT
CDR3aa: CASVRGVGEKLFF

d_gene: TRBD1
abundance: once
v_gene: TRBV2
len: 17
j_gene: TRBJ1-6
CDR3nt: TGTGCCAGCAGTGAAAACCGCCTACAGGGGGCGAATTCACCCCTCCACTTT
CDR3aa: CASSENRLQGANSPLHF

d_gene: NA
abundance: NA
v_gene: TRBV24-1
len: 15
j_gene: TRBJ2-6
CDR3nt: TGTGCCACCAGTGGTACCGGCTCTGGGGCCAACGTCCTGACTTTC
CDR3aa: CATSGTGSGANVLTF

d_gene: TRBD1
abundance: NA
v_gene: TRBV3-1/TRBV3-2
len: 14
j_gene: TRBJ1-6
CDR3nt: TGTGCCAGCAGCTACAGGGGACGGAATTCACCCCTCCACTTT
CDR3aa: CASSYRGRNSPLHF

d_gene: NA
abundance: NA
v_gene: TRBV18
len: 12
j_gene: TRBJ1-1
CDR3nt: TGTGCCAGCTCACCACAGGGGGCTGAAGCTTTCTTT
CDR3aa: CASSPQGAEAFF